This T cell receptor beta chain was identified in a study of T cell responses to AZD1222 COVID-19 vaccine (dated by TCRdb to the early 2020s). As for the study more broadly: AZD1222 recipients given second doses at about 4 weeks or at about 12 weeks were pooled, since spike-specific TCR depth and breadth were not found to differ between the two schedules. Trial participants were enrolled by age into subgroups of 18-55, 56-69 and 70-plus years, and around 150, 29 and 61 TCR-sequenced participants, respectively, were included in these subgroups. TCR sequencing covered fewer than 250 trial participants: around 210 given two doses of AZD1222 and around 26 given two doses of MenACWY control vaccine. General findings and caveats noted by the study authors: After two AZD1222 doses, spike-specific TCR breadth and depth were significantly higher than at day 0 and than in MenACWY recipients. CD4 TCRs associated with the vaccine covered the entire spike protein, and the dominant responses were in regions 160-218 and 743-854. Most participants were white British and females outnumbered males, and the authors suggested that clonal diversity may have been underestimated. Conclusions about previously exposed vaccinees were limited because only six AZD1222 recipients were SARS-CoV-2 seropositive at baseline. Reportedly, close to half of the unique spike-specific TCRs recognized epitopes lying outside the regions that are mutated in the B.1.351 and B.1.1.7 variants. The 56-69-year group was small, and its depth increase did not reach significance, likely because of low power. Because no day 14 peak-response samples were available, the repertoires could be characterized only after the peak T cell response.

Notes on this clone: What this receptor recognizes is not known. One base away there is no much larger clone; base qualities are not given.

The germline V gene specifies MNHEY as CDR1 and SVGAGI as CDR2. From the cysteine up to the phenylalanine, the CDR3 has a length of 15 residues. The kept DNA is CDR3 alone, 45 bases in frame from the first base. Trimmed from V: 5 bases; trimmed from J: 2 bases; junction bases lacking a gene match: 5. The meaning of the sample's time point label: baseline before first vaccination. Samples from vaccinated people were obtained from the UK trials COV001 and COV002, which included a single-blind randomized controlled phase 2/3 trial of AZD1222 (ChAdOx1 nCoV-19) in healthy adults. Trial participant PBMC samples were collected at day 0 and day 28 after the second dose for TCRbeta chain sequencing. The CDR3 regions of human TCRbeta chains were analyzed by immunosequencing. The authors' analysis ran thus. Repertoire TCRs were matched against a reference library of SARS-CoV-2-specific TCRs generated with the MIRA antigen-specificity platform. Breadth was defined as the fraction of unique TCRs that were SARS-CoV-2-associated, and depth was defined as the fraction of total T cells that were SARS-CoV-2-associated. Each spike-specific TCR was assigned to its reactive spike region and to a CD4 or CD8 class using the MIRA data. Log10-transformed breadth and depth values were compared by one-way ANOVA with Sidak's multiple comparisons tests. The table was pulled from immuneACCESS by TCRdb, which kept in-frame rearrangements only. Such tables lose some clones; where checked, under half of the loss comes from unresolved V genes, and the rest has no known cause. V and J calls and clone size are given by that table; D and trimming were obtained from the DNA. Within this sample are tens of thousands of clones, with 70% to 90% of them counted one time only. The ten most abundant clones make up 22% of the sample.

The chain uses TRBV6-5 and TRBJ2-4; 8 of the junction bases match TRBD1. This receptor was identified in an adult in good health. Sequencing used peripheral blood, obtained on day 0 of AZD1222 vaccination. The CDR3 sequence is CASSPDRASKNIQYF. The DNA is TGTGCCAGCAGTCCGGACAGGGCATCCAAAAACATTCAGTACTTC.